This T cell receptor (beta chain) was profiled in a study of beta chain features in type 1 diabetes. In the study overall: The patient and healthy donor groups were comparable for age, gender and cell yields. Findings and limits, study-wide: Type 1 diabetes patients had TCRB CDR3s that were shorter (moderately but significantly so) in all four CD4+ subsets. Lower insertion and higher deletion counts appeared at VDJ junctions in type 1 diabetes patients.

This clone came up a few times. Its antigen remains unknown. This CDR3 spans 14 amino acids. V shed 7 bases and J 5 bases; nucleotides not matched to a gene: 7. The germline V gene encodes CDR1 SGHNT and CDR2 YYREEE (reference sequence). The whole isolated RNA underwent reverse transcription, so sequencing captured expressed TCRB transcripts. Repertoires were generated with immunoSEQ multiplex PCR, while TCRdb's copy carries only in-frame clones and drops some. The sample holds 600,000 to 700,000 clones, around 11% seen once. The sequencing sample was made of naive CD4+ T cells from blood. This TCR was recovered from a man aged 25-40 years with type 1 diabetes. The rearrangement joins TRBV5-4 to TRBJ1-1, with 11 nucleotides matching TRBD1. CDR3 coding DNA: TGTGCCAGCCACGGACAGGGGGCAGGGACTGAAGCTTTCTTT. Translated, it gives CASHGQGAGTEAFF.